The 18 T cell receptor beta chains reported below all come from one sample, sequenced in a study of response to subunit inactivated influenza vaccine (dated by TCRdb to between 2017 and 2018). The library was generated by RT-PCR. The instrument given in TCRdb is Illumina HiSeq 2500. The public sequencing data were trimmed at Q25 with fastp and processed into clonotypes with MiXCR by TCRdb, which kept only in-frame beta chains. Entries are consolidated by CDR3 protein sequence, retaining the most common genes and DNA. Counted in this sample were approximately 500,000 distinct CDR3 sequences; roughly 23% of them appeared once. The top ten constitute approximately 2.9% of the sample. These same data were also listed under a study on T cells expressing NK-cell markers. The other study reports the following: 5'RACE template switching, by which a universal primer site and unique molecular identifiers were added, was used to make TCR beta cDNA libraries.

The starting material was CD4+ T cells sorted from PBMCs, obtained about 12 days after vaccination. All receptors derive from a man aged 45-65 years who received an inactivated influenza vaccine. Donor details come from another sample of the same person, matched by shared clones.

The rearrangement joins TRBV7-6 to TRBJ1-5; D perhaps matches TRBD1 (5 bases). CDR1 and CDR2 (germline): SGHVS, FNYEAQ. This CDR3 is built from 14 residues. V was shortened by 2 bases and J by 7 bases, with 12 bases between the two germline ends. CDR3 DNA: TGTGCCAGCAGCTTATCCCCCCAGGGACAGCCCCAGCATTTT. Residues: CASSLSPQGQPQHF. The entire variable domain, with the rest obtained from reference TRBV7-6 and TRBJ1-5, is as follows: GAGVSQSPRYKVTKRGQDVALRCDPISGHVSLYWYRQALGQGPEFLTYFNYEAQQDKSGLPNDRFSAERPEGSISTLTIQRTEQRDSAMYRCASSLSPQGQPQHFGDGTRLSIL.

A few counts support this clonotype. The CDR3 coding sequence is TGTGCCAGCAGTATCGGGACCAAAGGCTACACCTTC. Protein: CASSIGTKGYTF. The genes are TRBV28 and TRBJ1-2; possible D gene TRBD1, 5 bases. Germline V gene data show CDR1 as MDHEN and CDR2 as SYDVKM. The CDR3 spans 12 residues. The ends were cut back, 5 bases at V and 8 bases at J, with 12 bases in the middle.

V is TRBV27 and J is TRBJ2-4; 8 positions match TRBD1. V trimming: 5 bases; J trimming: 0 bases; junction bases outside the gene matches: 6. The length of the CDR3 is 16 residues. CDR1 is MNHEY, CDR2 SMNVEV, per germline (reference sequence). The CDR3 DNA sequence: TGTGCCAGCAGTCCGGGACAGGAAATAGCCAAAAACATTCAGTACTTC. Translation gives CASSPGQEIAKNIQYF.

The chain combines TRBV7-9 with TRBJ2-5; a weak D match, TRBD2 (6 bases). V lost 2 bases, J lost 7 bases, and 17 bases lay in between. Germline-derived CDR1 and CDR2 are SEHNR and FQNEAQ (reference sequence). The CDR3 runs to 15 residues. The DNA of the CDR3 is TGTGCCAGCAGCTTAATTGCCCGGGACGGGGGGACCCAGTACTTC. Translation gives CASSLIARDGGTQYF.

The chain uses TRBV11-2 and TRBJ2-3; possibly TRBD1 for D (6 bases). The germline CDR1 and CDR2 sequences are SGHAT and FQNNGV. There are 17 residues in the CDR3. The ends were cut back, 0 bases at V and 0 bases at J, with 13 bases in the middle. The CDR3 DNA is TGTGCCAGCAGCTTAGACGGACAGAGTACTAGCACAGATACGCAGTATTTT. Translation: CASSLDGQSTSTDTQYF.

The chain employs TRBV12-3 or TRBV12-4 and TRBJ1-6, with 8 nucleotides matching TRBD1. Trimming cost V 5 bases and J 6 bases; bases outside gene matches: 6. The CDR3 has 15 residues. CDR3 protein: CASSPGTGFNSPLHF. CDR3 coding DNA: TGTGCCAGCAGTCCAGGGACAGGATTTAATTCACCCCTCCACTTT.

J is TRBJ1-2 and V is TRBV7-2; TRBD1 matches 10 bases. Germline trimming cut 7 bases from V and 8 bases from J; bases unmatched to any gene: 7. In germline, CDR1 is SGHTA, CDR2 FQGNSA. The CDR3 is made up of 13 amino acids. The CDR3 DNA follows: TGTGCCAGCAACAGACAGGGGGCGCCCGGCTACACCTTC. Amino acid sequence: CASNRQGAPGYTF.

This clonotype has just a few counts. The rearrangement links TRBV28 to TRBJ2-7; D uncertain. CDR3 length equals 12 residues. Trimming removed 4 bases from V and 1 base from J, with 5 bases in between. CDR1 and CDR2 (germline): MDHEN, SYDVKM. CDR3 loop: CASSYQSYEQYF. The DNA of the CDR3 is TGTGCCAGCAGTTATCAGTCCTACGAGCAGTACTTC.

This clonotype has only a few counts. The chain joins TRBV28 to TRBJ1-6; 7 nucleotides agree with TRBD1. CDR1 and CDR2 (germline): MDHEN, SYDVKM. The CDR3 covers 15 residues. J lost 5 bases, V lost 5 bases, and 6 bases had no gene match. In DNA, the CDR3 is TGTGCCAGCAGTCTATCAGGGGGTAATAATTCACCCCTCCACTTT. As protein: CASSLSGGNNSPLHF.

The chain recombines TRBV29-1 with TRBJ2-1; D possibly uses TRBD1 or TRBD2 (5 bases each). The germline gives CDR1 SQVTM, CDR2 ANQGSEA. This CDR3 is 13 amino acids long. Trimming removed 5 bases at V and 10 bases at J, with 18 bases between. The CDR3 bases are TGCAGCGTTCGACGGGGCGGTCCTCGAGAGCAGTTCTTC. Residues: CSVRRGGPREQFF.

This clonotype has only a few counts. The J gene is TRBJ1-6, the V gene TRBV5-1; maybe TRBD1 (5 bases). The CDR3 runs 14 residues. V gave up 5 bases and J gave up 10 bases, with 16 bases separating them. Looked up from germline, CDR1 is SGHRS and CDR2 is YFSETQ. The CDR3 sequence: CASRVQAMESPLHF. CDR3 nucleotide sequence: TGCGCCAGCAGGGTACAGGCAATGGAATCACCCCTCCACTTT.

This clonotype was counted between two and nine times. This chain links TRBV3-1 with TRBJ1-6; no firm D call. V was trimmed by 1 base and J by 14 bases, leaving 12 bases between them. Germline V gene lookup returns CDR1 LGHDT and CDR2 YNNKEL (reference sequence). The CDR3 totals 13 residues. CDR3 sequence: CASSQGESSTLHF. The DNA for the CDR3 is TGTGCCAGCAGCCAAGGAGAATCAAGCACCCTCCACTTT.

This clonotype was counted only a few times. The chain recombines TRBV3-1 with TRBJ1-5; weak D call: TRBD1 (5 bases). V was clipped by 2 bases and J by 0 bases, with 11 bases between them. This CDR3 spans 16 amino acids. The germline CDR1 and CDR2 sequences are LGHDT and YNNKEL (reference sequence). The CDR3 coding sequence is TGTGCCAGCAGCCAATCCGGGACCGATAGCAATCAGCCCCAGCATTTT. Its protein product is CASSQSGTDSNQPQHF.

V is TRBV20-1 and J is TRBJ2-5; perhaps TRBD1 as D (6 bases). The germline CDR1 and CDR2 sequences are DFQATT and SNEGSKA (reference sequence). The CDR3 has 13 amino acids. V was pared by 3 bases and J by 0 bases, with 8 bases between. CDR3 nucleotides: TGCAGTGCTAGCTGGGGGCACCAAGAGACCCAGTACTTC. Protein: CSASWGHQETQYF.

The rearrangement uses TRBV19 and TRBJ2-1; 9 bases line up with TRBD1. J was trimmed by 4 bases and V by 6 bases; bases with no gene match: 10. The CDR3 runs to 16 residues. Germline CDR1 LNHDA, CDR2 SQIVND (reference sequence). This chain's CDR3 is CASSRGQGQGYNEQFF. DNA for the CDR3: TGTGCCAGTAGCCGGGGACAGGGTCAAGGGTACAATGAGCAGTTCTTC.

This rearrangement joins TRBV30 to TRBJ2-7; weak D call: TRBD1 (5 bases). V was pared by 0 bases and J by 3 bases, with 6 bases between. Looked up from germline, CDR1 is GTSNPN and CDR2 is SVGIG (reference sequence). This CDR3 has 12 residues. CDR3: CAWSVTGYEQYF. DNA for the CDR3: TGTGCCTGGAGTGTAACAGGCTACGAGCAGTACTTC.

CDR3 sequence (DNA): TGTGCCAGCAGCTGGCGACTACGGGGGGAGACCCAGTACTTC. As protein: CASSWRLRGETQYF. The V gene is TRBV7-8, the J gene TRBJ2-5, with D tentatively TRBD2 (6 bases). The CDR3 is made up of 14 amino acids. Trimming removed 4 bases at V and 5 bases at J, with 14 bases between. CDR1 and CDR2 from the germline V gene are SGHVS and FQNEAQ.

This clonotype was detected only a few times. This rearrangement joins TRBV6-1 to TRBJ2-1, with a possible D match to TRBD2 (5 bases). CDR3 length: 13 amino acids. Between the trimmed V and J ends, which lost 2 bases and 10 bases, there was a span of 12 bases. Germline-derived CDR1 and CDR2 are MNHNS and SASEGT. For the CDR3, the DNA is TGTGCCAGCAGTGAACCAACTAGGCGAGAGCAGTTCTTC. Protein product: CASSEPTRREQFF.